This T cell receptor beta chain originates from a study of control samples from healthy donors and cancer patients (TCRdb year 2020). The CDR3 runs 13 residues from the cysteine to the phenylalanine. Only the CDR3 DNA stays, 39 bases, in frame from base 1. Per the germline V gene (reference sequence), GTSNPN is the CDR1 and SVGIG is the CDR2. V is shortened by 3 bases, J by 4 bases, and the region joining them spans 12 bases. To prepare the library, the immunoSEQ multiplex PCR assay was applied. TCRdb retrieved this table from immuneACCESS and kept in-frame rearrangements only. Not all clones are present; in checked studies, unresolved V genes account for under half, and no reason is known for the remainder. In all, the sample holds roughly 38,000 clones, and roughly 83% of those were seen once. The ten top clones hold around 50% of the sample. Regarding this clone: Its recognized antigen is unknown. Base qualities were left out, and no much larger clone turns up one base away.

The source of this sequence is a man in his 60s in good health. Rearrangement joined TRBV30 to TRBJ1-2; a tentative D match to TRBD1 spans 5 bases. Input material: blood. The CDR3 protein: CAWRTMGGYGYTF. The sequenced DNA: TGTGCCTGGAGGACGATGGGGGGCTATGGCTACACCTTC.